This paragraph covers one T cell receptor (beta chain) sequence. Its specificity is not known. The data originate from a study of cytomegalovirus exposure and HLA in healthy donors. Across the whole study: Approximately 80 million unique TCRs, all from HLA-typed donors, were included in an early release of the data.

Study-level points and caveats: Later on, an analysis found that several of the most significant clusters appeared to be linked to common viral pathogens, which included parvovirus B19. It was reported that TCR beta sequences correctly inferred the HLA-A and HLA-B alleles for most subjects.

Primers: 60 Vbeta forward and 13 Jbeta reverse. Clones were sequenced by immunoSEQ multiplex PCR, and TCRdb holds only the in-frame ones, with some missing. The sample yields approximately 110,000 clones, 74% seen once. Germline CDR1 is MGHRA and CDR2 is YSYEKL. Trimming cost V 4 bases and J 4 bases; bases outside gene matches: 5. The CDR3 contains 15 residues. This chain connects TRBV4-1 to TRBJ2-7; TRBD2 agrees at 12 bases. The receptor's source is a woman in her thirties or forties in good health and CMV-seropositive. Material: PBMCs. The CDR3 DNA sequence: TGCGCCAGCAGCCGCGGACTAGCGGGACGATACGAGCAGTACTTC. This gives the protein CASSRGLAGRYEQYF.